The entry that follows covers one T cell receptor (beta chain) sequence. Its antigen remains unknown. The PCR had 60 Vbeta and 13 Jbeta primers. Some clones are missing from TCRdb's copy, which holds only in-frame ones; the method was immunoSEQ multiplex PCR. The table includes approximately 100,000 clones, around 60% detected once. The record originates from a study of cytomegalovirus exposure and HLA in healthy donors. CDR1 and CDR2 (germline): MNHNY, SVGAGI (reference sequence). The CDR3 spans 15 residues. V was pared by 5 bases and J by 3 bases, with 5 bases of the junction left unmatched. Findings of the study overall: Rarity characterized most TCR sequences, yet some public TCRs appeared in many donors.

The genes are TRBV6-6 and TRBJ2-2, with 8 nucleotides matching TRBD2. Sequences were obtained from PBMCs. This receptor was taken from a man under 40 in good health and CMV-seropositive. The CDR3 nucleotides read TGTGCCAGCAGTCTCGGGGGGGATTACACCGGGGAGCTGTTTTTT. This sequence encodes CASSLGGDYTGELFF.